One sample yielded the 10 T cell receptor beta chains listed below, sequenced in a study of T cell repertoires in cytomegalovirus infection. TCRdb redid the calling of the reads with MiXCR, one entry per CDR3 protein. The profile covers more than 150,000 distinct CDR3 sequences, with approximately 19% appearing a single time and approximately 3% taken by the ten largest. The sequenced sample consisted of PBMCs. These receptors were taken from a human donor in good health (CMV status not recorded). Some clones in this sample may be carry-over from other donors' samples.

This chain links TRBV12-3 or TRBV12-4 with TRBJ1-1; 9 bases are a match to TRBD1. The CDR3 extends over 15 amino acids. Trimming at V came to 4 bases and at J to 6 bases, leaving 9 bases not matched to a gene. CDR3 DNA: TGTGCCAGCAGTTCAACAGGACAGGGGAGGGCTGAAGCTTTCTTT. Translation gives CASSSTGQGRAEAFF.

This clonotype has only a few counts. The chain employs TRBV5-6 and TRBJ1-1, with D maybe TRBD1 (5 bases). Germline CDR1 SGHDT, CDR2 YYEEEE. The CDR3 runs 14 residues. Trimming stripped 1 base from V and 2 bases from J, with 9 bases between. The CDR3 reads CASSLLRANTEAFF. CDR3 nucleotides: TGTGCCAGCAGCTTGCTCAGGGCTAACACTGAAGCTTTCTTT.

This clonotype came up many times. CDR3 loop: CASSLEHAGSNQPQHF. DNA of the CDR3: TGTGCCAGCAGCTTAGAACACGCGGGTAGCAATCAGCCCCAGCATTTT. The gene calls are TRBV7-6 and TRBJ1-5, with D unclear. In germline, CDR1 is SGHVS, CDR2 FNYEAQ. With 1 base removed from V and 0 bases from J, the gap between germline ends came to 10 bases. The CDR3 is 16 amino acids.

The CDR3 loop reads CASSLRSGKTDTQYF. The CDR3 DNA is TGTGCCAGCAGCTTACGTAGCGGGAAGACAGATACGCAGTATTTT. This chain connects TRBV7-3 to TRBJ2-3; 8 nucleotides match TRBD2. The CDR3 sequence is 15 residues long. Germline values: CDR1 SGHTA, CDR2 FQGTGA. After removal of 2 bases from V and 3 bases from J, the junction contained 4 bases not matched to a gene.

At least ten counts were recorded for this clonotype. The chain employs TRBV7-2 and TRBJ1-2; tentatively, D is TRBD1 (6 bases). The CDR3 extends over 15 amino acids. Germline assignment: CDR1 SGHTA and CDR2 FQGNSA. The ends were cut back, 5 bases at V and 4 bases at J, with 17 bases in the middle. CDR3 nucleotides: TGTGCCAGCAGCCAAGGAGTCGGGGGCCCCTATGGCTACACCTTC. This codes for CASSQGVGGPYGYTF.

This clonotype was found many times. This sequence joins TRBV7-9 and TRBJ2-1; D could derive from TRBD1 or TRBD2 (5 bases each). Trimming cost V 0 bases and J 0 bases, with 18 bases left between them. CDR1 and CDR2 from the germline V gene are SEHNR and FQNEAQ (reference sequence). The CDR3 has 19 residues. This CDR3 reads CASSLAIWWDGRSYNEQFF. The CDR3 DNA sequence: TGTGCCAGCAGCTTAGCTATTTGGTGGGACGGCCGCTCCTACAATGAGCAGTTCTTC.

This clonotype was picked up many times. In DNA form, the CDR3 reads TGTGCCAGCAGCTCAACTCTCAGGACTGGAAACACCATATATTTT. Translation gives CASSSTLRTGNTIYF. The V call is TRBV7-9, the J call TRBJ1-3; D not resolved. This CDR3 has 15 residues. Germline V gene lookup returns CDR1 SEHNR and CDR2 FQNEAQ (reference sequence). Trimming took off 4 bases at V and 2 bases at J, with 12 bases between the two ends.

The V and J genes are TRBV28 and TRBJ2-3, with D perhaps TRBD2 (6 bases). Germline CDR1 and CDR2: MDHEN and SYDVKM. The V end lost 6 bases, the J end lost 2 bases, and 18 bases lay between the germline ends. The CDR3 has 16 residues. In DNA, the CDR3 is TGTGCCAGCAGGGGACCGGGACTCCCATCCACAGATACGCAGTATTTT. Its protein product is CASRGPGLPSTDTQYF.

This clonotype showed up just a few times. The CDR3 region is CASSFWPGDNYGYTF. CDR3 bases: TGTGCCAGCAGCTTTTGGCCAGGGGACAACTATGGCTACACCTTC. The J gene is TRBJ1-2, the V gene TRBV7-9; a possible D gene is TRBD1 (6 bases). V lost 3 bases and J lost 2, with 13 bases in between. This CDR3 comprises 15 residues. Germline V CDR1 and CDR2: SEHNR, FQNEAQ (reference sequence).

Written as DNA, the CDR3 is TGTGCCAGCACCCGTGGGCGGGTTAATGGCTACACCTTC. This gives the protein CASTRGRVNGYTF. The chain couples TRBV2 to TRBJ1-2; D remains unclear. Deletions cut 7 bases from V and 6 bases from J, with 15 bases between. Per the germline V gene, CDR1 is SNHLY and CDR2 is FYNNEI. CDR3 length: 13 amino acids. Together with reference TRBV2 and TRBJ1-2, the CDR3 gives the full variable domain: EPEVTQTPSHQVTQMGQEVILRCVPISNHLYFYWYRQILGQKVEFLVSFYNNEISEKSEIFDDQFSVERPDGSNFTLKIRSTKLEDSAMYFCASTRGRVNGYTFGSGTRLTVV.